These 17 T cell receptor beta chains were all obtained from the same sample, sequenced in a study of blood T cell repertoires in COVID-19. Using immunoSEQ multiplex PCR, the repertoire was profiled, and TCRdb retains in-frame clones only, with some absent. The repertoire holds about 300,000 clones, 89% seen once, with approximately 1.8% in the top ten. Material for sequencing was peripheral blood. Source of these receptors: a woman aged 30 to 39 with COVID-19, enrolled during active disease.

The chain combines TRBV15 with TRBJ2-1; TRBD1 matches 7 bases. CDR1 LNHNV and CDR2 YYDKDF come from the germline V gene (reference sequence). V dropped 3 bases and J dropped 3; count of bases not matched to a gene: 5. The CDR3 is 15 amino acids. CDR3 in DNA: TGTGCCACCAGCAGGGCCGGGACAGACTACAATGAGCAGTTCTTC. Its translation: CATSRAGTDYNEQFF.

The rearrangement links TRBV27 to TRBJ2-7, with 9 bases fitting TRBD2. The CDR3 sequence is 16 residues long. J was trimmed by 3 bases and V by 3 bases; bases with no gene match: 9. Germline CDR1 MNHEY, CDR2 SMNVEV (reference sequence). This CDR3 reads CASSLGASGAVYEQYF. The CDR3 DNA follows: TGTGCCAGCAGTTTGGGGGCTAGCGGGGCTGTCTACGAGCAGTACTTC.

This clone showed up just once. The chain has TRBV6-4 and TRBJ1-6; perhaps TRBD1 as D (5 bases). The CDR3 loop spans 13 amino acids. The V end was cut by 4 bases, the J end by 7 bases, with 8 bases between. Germline CDR1 is MRHNA and CDR2 is SNTAGT. CDR3 sequence: CASSVTENSPLHF. CDR3 DNA: TGTGCCAGCAGTGTGACAGAAAATTCACCCCTCCACTTT.

The V and J genes are TRBV4-1 and TRBJ2-3; D remains unclear. Germline CDR1 is MGHRA and CDR2 is YSYEKL. The V and J ends lost 1 base and 5 bases respectively, with 7 bases between them. CDR3 size: 13 residues. The CDR3 DNA sequence: TGCGCCAGCAGCCAAGCTAGTGGAGATACGCAGTATTTT. Amino acid sequence: CASSQASGDTQYF.

The chain employs TRBV20-1 and TRBJ1-2; TRBD1 aligns across 8 bases. CDR3 length: 11 residues. Germline V gene sequence: CDR1 DFQATT, CDR2 SNEGSKA (reference sequence). Trimming at V came to 6 bases and at J to 9 bases, leaving 6 bases not matched to a gene. The CDR3 reads CSAKTGASYTF. Written as DNA, the CDR3 is TGCAGTGCCAAGACAGGGGCTAGCTACACCTTC.

This chain uses TRBV5-1 with TRBJ1-4; D not resolved. Germline assignment: CDR1 SGHRS and CDR2 YFSETQ. CDR3 length: 15 amino acids. Trimming pared 4 bases from V and 8 bases from J, leaving 18 bases between. The CDR3 DNA sequence: TGCGCCAGCAGCACCCGACTTCAAAACGGGGAAAAACTGTTTTTT. Translated, it gives CASSTRLQNGEKLFF.

The rearrangement joins TRBV7-2 to TRBJ1-2; a possible D gene is TRBD1 (6 bases). The CDR3 is 15 amino acids. Germline V gene data show CDR1 as SGHTA and CDR2 as FQGNSA. The V end lost 2 bases, the J end lost 5 bases, and 15 bases lay between the germline ends. The CDR3: CASSLQDRMVYGYTF. CDR3 coding DNA: TGTGCCAGCAGCTTACAAGACAGGATGGTTTATGGCTACACCTTC.

This sequence joins TRBV2 and TRBJ2-2; 7 bases line up with TRBD1. The CDR3 has 15 residues. Germline values: CDR1 SNHLY, CDR2 FYNNEI. The J segment lost 0 bases and the V segment lost 4 bases, leaving 2 bases of the junction unmatched. The DNA for the CDR3 is TGTGCCAGCAGTGGGCAGGGGGCGAACACCGGGGAGCTGTTTTTT. Translation: CASSGQGANTGELFF.

This rearrangement joins TRBV28 to TRBJ1-4; D may be TRBD1 (5 bases). Trimming took 4 bases from V and 8 from J, leaving 17 bases between them. The CDR3 sequence is 15 residues long. The germline V gene has CDR1 MDHEN and CDR2 SYDVKM. In DNA, the CDR3 is TGTGCCAGCAGTTCCCTGCGGGGCCAGTTCGAAAAACTGTTTTTT. This translates into CASSSLRGQFEKLFF.

This clone has just one count. The chain joins TRBV5-6 to TRBJ2-2, with D hard to call. The V end lost 1 base, the J end lost 3 bases, and 10 bases lay between the germline ends. The V gene's germline CDR1 is SGHDT and CDR2 YYEEEE. The CDR3 is made up of 15 amino acids. CDR3 in amino acids: CASSLKAAHTGELFF. In DNA form, the CDR3 reads TGTGCCAGCAGCTTGAAGGCGGCGCACACCGGGGAGCTGTTTTTT.

The chain is built from TRBV7-2 and TRBJ2-3; 8 nucleotides agree with TRBD2. The CDR3 is 16 amino acids. Germline loops: CDR1 SGHTA, CDR2 FQGNSA. The trim removed 4 bases at V and 6 bases at J, leaving 12 bases unmatched. The CDR3 DNA follows: TGTGCCAGCAGCTCGAGGCAGACTAGCGTCTACGATACGCAGTATTTT. This encodes CASSSRQTSVYDTQYF.

The chain couples TRBV7-8 to TRBJ2-1; TRBD2 agrees at 7 bases. With V trimmed by 1 base and J by 2 bases, 2 bases remained unmatched. The germline gives CDR1 SGHVS, CDR2 FQNEAQ. CDR3 length: 15 amino acids. The CDR3 DNA follows: TGTGCCAGCAGCTTAGTGGGGGGGACCTACAATGAGCAGTTCTTC. Protein sequence: CASSLVGGTYNEQFF. The variable domain in full, with the rest retrieved from reference TRBV7-8 and TRBJ2-1, is GAGVSQSPRYKVAKRGQDVALRCDPISGHVSLFWYQQALGQGPEFLTYFQNEAQLDKSGLPSDRFFAERPEGSVSTLKIQRTQQEDSAVYLCASSLVGGTYNEQFFGPGTRLTVL.

The rearrangement links TRBV18 to TRBJ1-5; TRBD1 is a possible D gene (6 bases). Per the germline V gene, CDR1 is KGHSH and CDR2 is LQKENI. V was trimmed by 3 bases and J by 7 bases, leaving 13 bases between them. This CDR3 is built from 14 residues. The chain's CDR3 is CASSPADRNQPQHF. CDR3 bases: TGTGCCAGCTCACCCGCAGACAGGAACCAGCCCCAGCATTTT.

This chain connects TRBV2 to TRBJ2-4; TRBD1 might be the D (6 bases). CDR3 size: 16 residues. CDR1 SNHLY and CDR2 FYNNEI come from the germline V gene. The V and J ends lost 7 bases and 0 bases respectively, with 16 bases between them. The CDR3 DNA reads TGTGCCAGCACCGGACCCGGACAGTTAGCCAAAAACATTCAGTACTTC. Translated, it gives CASTGPGQLAKNIQYF.

The genes are TRBV7-8 and TRBJ2-1, with 7 nucleotides matching TRBD2. The length of the CDR3 is 17 residues. Germline CDR1 is SGHVS and CDR2 is FQNEAQ. V was pared by 4 bases and J by 0 bases, with 9 bases of the junction left unmatched. CDR3 in amino acids: CASSSRGGESSYNEQFF. DNA of the CDR3: TGTGCCAGCAGCTCGAGGGGAGGGGAGAGCTCCTACAATGAGCAGTTCTTC.

The J gene is TRBJ1-5, the V gene TRBV18; 7 bases are shared with TRBD1. The CDR3 totals 13 residues. Germline CDR1 and CDR2: KGHSH and LQKENI. The V and J ends lost 7 bases and 4 bases, in that order; junction bases with no gene match: 4. CDR3 sequence reads: CASCPGQNQPQHF. CDR3 nucleotides: TGTGCCAGCTGCCCGGGACAGAATCAGCCCCAGCATTTT.

V and J are TRBV12-5 and TRBJ2-6; TRBD2 is a possible D gene (5 bases). V lost 4 bases and J lost 2, with 12 bases in between. The V gene's germline CDR1 is LGHNT and CDR2 FRNRAP. CDR3 size: 16 residues. The CDR3 sequence: CASGWGEGPGANVLTF. CDR3 bases: TGTGCTAGTGGTTGGGGAGAGGGCCCTGGGGCCAACGTCCTGACTTTC.